This T cell receptor (beta chain) stems from a study of CD8 T cells in Susac syndrome. CDR1 is DFQATT and CDR2 is SNEGSKA in the germline V gene (reference sequence). Unmatched junction bases numbered 7, after V lost 5 bases and J lost 7 bases. The CDR3 consists of 12 residues. With random hexamers, reverse transcription was performed on roughly 0.5 to 1 ug of RNA. MiXCR, applied by TCRdb to the immunoSEQ multiplex PCR reads, yields one record per CDR3 protein. The data show 150,000 to 200,000 distinct CDR3 sequences, roughly 94% seen once. V gene TRBV20-1 combines with J gene TRBJ2-5; the match to TRBD1 covers 7 bases. The sample consisted of CD4+ T cells from PBMCs. The receptor comes from a human donor with multiple sclerosis. The CDR3 DNA follows: TGCAGTGCTGCTAGGGACAGCTGGACCCAGTACTTC. It yields the protein CSAARDSWTQYF.